The next 3 T cell receptor beta chains were all read from a single sample in a study of identical twins. In TCRdb, the 5' RACE reads were re-called with MiXCR into one record per CDR3 protein. The data show 1.5 million to 2 million distinct CDR3 sequences, with roughly 35% seen just once and around 0.3% held by the top ten. The material sequenced was cord blood. The receptors originated from a newborn girl in good health.

This clonotype was found a few times. The chain couples TRBV6-6 to TRBJ2-7; 7 nucleotides align to TRBD1. Unmatched junction bases numbered 8, after V lost 0 bases and J lost 3 bases. The CDR3 extends over 16 amino acids. In germline, CDR1 is MNHNY, CDR2 SVGAGI (reference sequence). The chain's CDR3 is CASSYSHRGGVYEQYF. The DNA of the CDR3 is TGTGCCAGCAGTTACTCCCACAGGGGTGGGGTCTACGAGCAGTACTTC.

This clonotype was observed a few times. The V gene is TRBV6-5, the J gene TRBJ1-6; 9 positions match TRBD1. The CDR3 is 12 residues long. CDR1 is MNHEY, CDR2 SVGAGI, per germline. V was pared by 7 bases and J by 10 bases, with 2 bases of the junction left unmatched. The CDR3 DNA reads TGTGCCAGCACCACAGGGGGCTCACCCCTCCACTTT. The encoded protein is CASTTGGSPLHF.

In its sample, this clonotype was seen a few times. The chain uses TRBV27 and TRBJ1-5; D perhaps matches TRBD1 (5 bases). Trimming removed 0 bases from V and 3 bases from J, with 15 bases in between. Germline CDR1 MNHEY, CDR2 SMNVEV (reference sequence). The CDR3 loop spans 17 amino acids. The CDR3 DNA follows: TGTGCCAGCAGTTTATCAGCCAGGGAAGGCCTCAATCAGCCCCAGCATTTT. It is translated as CASSLSAREGLNQPQHF.